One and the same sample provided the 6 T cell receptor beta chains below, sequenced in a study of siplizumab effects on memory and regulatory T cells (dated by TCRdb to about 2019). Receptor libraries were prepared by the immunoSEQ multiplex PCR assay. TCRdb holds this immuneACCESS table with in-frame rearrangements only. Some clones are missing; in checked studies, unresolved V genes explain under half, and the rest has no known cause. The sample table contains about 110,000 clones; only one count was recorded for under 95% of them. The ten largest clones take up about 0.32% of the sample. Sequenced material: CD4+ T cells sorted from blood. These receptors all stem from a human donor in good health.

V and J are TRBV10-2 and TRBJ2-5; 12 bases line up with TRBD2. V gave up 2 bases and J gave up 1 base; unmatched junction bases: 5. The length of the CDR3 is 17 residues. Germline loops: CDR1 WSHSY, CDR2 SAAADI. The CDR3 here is CASSEGLAGLLQETQYF. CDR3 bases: TGCGCCAGCAGTGAGGGACTAGCGGGACTACTCCAAGAGACCCAGTACTTC.

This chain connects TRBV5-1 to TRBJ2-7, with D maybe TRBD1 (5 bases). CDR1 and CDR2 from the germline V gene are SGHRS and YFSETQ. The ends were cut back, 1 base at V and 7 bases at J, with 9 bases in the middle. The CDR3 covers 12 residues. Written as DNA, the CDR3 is TGCGCCAGCAGCTTGCCCCCAGGGGAGCAGTACTTC. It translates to CASSLPPGEQYF.

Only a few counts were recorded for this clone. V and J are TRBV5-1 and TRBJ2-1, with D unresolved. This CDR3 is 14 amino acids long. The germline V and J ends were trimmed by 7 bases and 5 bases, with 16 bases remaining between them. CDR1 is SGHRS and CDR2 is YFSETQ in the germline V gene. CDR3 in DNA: TGCGCCAGCCGTTCTTCGGCCGGACACAATGAGCAGTTCTTC. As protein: CASRSSAGHNEQFF. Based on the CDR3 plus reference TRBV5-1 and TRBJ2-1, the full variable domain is KAGVTQTPRYLIKTRGQQVTLSCSPISGHRSVSWYQQTPGQGLQFLFEYFSETQRNKGNFPGRFSGRQFSNSRSEMNVSTLELGDSALYLCASRSSAGHNEQFFGPGTRLTVL.

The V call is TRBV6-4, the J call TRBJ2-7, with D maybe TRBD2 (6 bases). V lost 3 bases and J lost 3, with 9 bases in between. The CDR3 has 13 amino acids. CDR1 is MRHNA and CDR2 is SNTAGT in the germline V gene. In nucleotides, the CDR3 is TGTGCCAGCAGTGAGCTTAGCGGCTACGAGCAGTACTTC. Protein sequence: CASSELSGYEQYF.

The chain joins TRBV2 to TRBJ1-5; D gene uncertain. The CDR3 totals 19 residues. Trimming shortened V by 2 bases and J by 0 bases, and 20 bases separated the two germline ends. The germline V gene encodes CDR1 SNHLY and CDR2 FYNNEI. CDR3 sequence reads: CASSESVFTKSYSNQPQHF. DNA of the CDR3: TGTGCCAGCAGTGAATCGGTTTTCACCAAAAGCTATAGCAATCAGCCCCAGCATTTT.

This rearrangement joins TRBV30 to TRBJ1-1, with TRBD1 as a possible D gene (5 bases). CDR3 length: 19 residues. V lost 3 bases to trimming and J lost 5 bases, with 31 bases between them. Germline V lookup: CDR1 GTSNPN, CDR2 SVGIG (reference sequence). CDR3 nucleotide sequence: TGTGCCTGGAGGATGGGACTGACGAAAGGCGCCAGGTCCAGGACTGAAGCTTTCTTT. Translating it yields CAWRMGLTKGARSRTEAFF.